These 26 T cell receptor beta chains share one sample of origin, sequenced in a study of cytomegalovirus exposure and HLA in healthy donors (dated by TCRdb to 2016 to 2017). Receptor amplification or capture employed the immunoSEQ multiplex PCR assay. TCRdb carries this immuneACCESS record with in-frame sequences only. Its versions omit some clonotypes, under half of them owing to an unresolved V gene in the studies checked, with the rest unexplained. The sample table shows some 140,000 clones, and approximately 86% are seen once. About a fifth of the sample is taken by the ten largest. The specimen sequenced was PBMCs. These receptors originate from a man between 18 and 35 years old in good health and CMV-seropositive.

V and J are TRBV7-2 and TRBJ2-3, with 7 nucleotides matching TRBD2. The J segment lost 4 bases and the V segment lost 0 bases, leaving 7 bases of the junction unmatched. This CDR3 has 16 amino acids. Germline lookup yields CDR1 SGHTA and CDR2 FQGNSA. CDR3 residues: CASSLAGTIGSDTQYF. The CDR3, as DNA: TGTGCCAGCAGCTTAGCTGGGACTATAGGTTCAGATACGCAGTATTTT.

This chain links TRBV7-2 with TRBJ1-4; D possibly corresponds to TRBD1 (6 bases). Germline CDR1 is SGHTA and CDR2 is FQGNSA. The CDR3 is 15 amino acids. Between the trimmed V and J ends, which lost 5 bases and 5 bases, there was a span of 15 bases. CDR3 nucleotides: TGTGCCAGCAGCCTAACCGGGACATTGAATGAAAAACTGTTTTTT. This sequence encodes CASSLTGTLNEKLFF.

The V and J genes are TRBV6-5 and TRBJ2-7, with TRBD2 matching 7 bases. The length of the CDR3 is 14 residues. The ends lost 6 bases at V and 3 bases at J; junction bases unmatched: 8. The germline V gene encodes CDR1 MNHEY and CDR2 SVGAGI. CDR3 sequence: CASSRLAVLYEQYF. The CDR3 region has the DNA TGTGCCAGCAGCAGACTAGCCGTTCTCTACGAGCAGTACTTC.

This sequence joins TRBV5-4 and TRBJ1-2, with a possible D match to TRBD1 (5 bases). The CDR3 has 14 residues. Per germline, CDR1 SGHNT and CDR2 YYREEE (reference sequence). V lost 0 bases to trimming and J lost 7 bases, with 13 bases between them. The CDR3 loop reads CASSLAWRGGGYTF. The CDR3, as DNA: TGTGCCAGCAGCTTGGCGTGGAGGGGAGGTGGCTACACCTTC.

The CDR3 spells CATSSFGTTPTDTQYF. The CDR3 region has the DNA TGTGCCACCAGCTCGTTCGGGACTACCCCCACAGATACGCAGTATTTT. The genes are TRBV15 and TRBJ2-3; 7 bases fit TRBD2. The germline V gene has CDR1 LNHNV and CDR2 YYDKDF (reference sequence). This CDR3 spans 16 amino acids. The V and J ends lost 5 bases and 2 bases, in that order; junction bases with no gene match: 10.

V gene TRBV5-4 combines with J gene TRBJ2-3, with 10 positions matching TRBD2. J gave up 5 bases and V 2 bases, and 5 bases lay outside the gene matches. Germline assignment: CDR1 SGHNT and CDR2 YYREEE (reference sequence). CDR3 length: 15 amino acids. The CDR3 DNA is TGTGCCAGCAGCTTAAGCGGGGGGGCCAGAGATACGCAGTATTTT. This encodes CASSLSGGARDTQYF.

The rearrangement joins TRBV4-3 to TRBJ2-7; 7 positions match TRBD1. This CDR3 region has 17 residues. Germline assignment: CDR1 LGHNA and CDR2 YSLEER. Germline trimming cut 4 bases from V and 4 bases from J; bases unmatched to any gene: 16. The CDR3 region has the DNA TGCGCCAGCAGCCCATGGACAGGTCACACCACCCCTTACGAGCAGTACTTC. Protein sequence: CASSPWTGHTTPYEQYF.

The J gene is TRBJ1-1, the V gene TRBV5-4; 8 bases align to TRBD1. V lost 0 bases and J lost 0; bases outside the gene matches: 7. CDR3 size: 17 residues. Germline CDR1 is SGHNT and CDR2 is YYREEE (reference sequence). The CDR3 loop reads CASSLGQGPPMNTEAFF. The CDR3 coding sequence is TGTGCCAGCAGCTTGGGACAGGGGCCTCCCATGAACACTGAAGCTTTCTTT.

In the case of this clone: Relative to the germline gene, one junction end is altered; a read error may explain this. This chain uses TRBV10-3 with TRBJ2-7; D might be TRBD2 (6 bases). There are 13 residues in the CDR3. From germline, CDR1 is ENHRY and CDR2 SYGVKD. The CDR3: CATSSGSSYEQYF. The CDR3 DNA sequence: TGTGCCACCAGTAGCGGCTCTTCCTACGAGCAGTACTTC.

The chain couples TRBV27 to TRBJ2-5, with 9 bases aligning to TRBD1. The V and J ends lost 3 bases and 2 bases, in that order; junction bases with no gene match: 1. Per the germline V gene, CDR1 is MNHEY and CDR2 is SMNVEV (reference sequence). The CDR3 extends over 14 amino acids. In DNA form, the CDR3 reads TGTGCCAGCAGTTTCGGGACAGGGCAAGAGACCCAGTACTTC. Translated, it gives CASSFGTGQETQYF.

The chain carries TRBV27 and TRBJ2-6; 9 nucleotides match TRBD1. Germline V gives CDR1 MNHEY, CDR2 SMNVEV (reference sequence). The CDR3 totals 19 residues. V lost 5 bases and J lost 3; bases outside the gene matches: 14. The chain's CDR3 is CASSRGESDRGRGANVLTF. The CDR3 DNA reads TGTGCCAGCAGTCGGGGAGAGTCGGACAGGGGACGTGGGGCCAACGTCCTGACTTTC.

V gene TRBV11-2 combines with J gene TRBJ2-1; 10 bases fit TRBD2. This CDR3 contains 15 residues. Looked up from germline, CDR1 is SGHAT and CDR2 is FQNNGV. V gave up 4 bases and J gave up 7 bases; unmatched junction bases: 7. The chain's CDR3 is CASSSSGGAGNEQFF. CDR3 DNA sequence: TGTGCCAGCAGCTCCAGCGGGGGGGCAGGAAATGAGCAGTTCTTC.

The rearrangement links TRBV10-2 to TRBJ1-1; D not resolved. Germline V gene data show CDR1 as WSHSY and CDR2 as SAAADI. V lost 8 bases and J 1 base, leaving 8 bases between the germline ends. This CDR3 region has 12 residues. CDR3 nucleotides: TGCGCCAGCGGACTAACGAACACTGAAGCTTTCTTT. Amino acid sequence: CASGLTNTEAFF.

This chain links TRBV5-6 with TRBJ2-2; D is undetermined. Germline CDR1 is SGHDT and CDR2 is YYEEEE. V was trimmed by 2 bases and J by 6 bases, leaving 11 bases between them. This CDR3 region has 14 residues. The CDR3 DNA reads TGTGCCAGCAGCTTCGACCGGGTTCCCGGGGAGCTGTTTTTT. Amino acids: CASSFDRVPGELFF.

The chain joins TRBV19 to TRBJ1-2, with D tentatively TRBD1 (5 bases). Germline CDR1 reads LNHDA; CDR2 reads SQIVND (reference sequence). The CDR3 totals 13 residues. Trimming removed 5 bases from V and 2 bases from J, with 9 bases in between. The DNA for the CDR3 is TGTGCCAGTAGTCGGCAGGGAAACTATGGCTACACCTTC. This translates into CASSRQGNYGYTF. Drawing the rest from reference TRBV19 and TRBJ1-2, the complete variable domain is DGGITQSPKYLFRKEGQNVTLSCEQNLNHDAMYWYRQDPGQGLRLIYYSQIVNDFQKGDIAEGYSVSREKKESFPLTVTSAQKNPTAFYLCASSRQGNYGYTFGSGTRLTVV.

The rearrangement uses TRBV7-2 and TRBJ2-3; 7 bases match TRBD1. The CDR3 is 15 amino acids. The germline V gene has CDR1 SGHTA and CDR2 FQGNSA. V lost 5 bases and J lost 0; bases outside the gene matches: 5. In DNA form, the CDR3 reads TGTGCCAGCAGCCGGGACAGTACTAGCACAGATACGCAGTATTTT. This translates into CASSRDSTSTDTQYF.

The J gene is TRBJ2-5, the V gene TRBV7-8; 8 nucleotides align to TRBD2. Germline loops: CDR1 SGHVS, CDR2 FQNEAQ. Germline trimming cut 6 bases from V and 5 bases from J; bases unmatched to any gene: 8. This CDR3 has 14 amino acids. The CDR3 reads CASRKRELPETQYF. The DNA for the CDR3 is TGTGCCAGCAGGAAGCGGGAGCTTCCGGAGACCCAGTACTTC.

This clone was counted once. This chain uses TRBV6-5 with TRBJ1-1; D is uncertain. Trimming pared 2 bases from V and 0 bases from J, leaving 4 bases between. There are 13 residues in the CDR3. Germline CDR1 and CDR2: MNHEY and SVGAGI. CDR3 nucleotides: TGTGCCAGCAGTTACGAGCTGAACACTGAAGCTTTCTTT. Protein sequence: CASSYELNTEAFF.

CDR3 residues: CASSPTGNSNQPQHF. The CDR3 nucleotides are TGTGCCAGCAGTCCCACAGGGAATAGCAATCAGCCCCAGCATTTT. J is TRBJ1-5 and V is TRBV6-7; D is possibly TRBD1 (6 bases). TRBV6-7 is classed as an ORF, of uncertain function. Trimming left V 5 bases short and J 0 bases short, with 11 bases between. CDR3 length: 15 residues.

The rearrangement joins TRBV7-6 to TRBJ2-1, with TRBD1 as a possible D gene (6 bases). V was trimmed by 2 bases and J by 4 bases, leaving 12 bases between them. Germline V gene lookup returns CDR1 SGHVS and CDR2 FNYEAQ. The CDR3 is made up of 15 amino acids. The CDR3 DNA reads TGTGCCAGCAGCTTAAGGGACACGGGATACAATGAGCAGTTCTTC. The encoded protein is CASSLRDTGYNEQFF. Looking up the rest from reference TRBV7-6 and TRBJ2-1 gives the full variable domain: GAGVSQSPRYKVTKRGQDVALRCDPISGHVSLYWYRQALGQGPEFLTYFNYEAQQDKSGLPNDRFSAERPEGSISTLTIQRTEQRDSAMYRCASSLRDTGYNEQFFGPGTRLTVL.

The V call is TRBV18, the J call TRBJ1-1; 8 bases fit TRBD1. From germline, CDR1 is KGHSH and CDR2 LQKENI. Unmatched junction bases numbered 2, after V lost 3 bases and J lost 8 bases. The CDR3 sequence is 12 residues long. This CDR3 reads CASSPDRAEAFF. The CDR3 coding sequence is TGTGCCAGCTCACCGGACAGGGCCGAAGCTTTCTTT.

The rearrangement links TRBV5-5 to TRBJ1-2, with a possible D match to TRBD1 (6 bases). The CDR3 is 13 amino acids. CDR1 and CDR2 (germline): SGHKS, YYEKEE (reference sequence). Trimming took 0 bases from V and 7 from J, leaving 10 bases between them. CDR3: CASSLGTESGYTF. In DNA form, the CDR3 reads TGTGCCAGCAGCTTGGGGACAGAAAGTGGCTACACCTTC.

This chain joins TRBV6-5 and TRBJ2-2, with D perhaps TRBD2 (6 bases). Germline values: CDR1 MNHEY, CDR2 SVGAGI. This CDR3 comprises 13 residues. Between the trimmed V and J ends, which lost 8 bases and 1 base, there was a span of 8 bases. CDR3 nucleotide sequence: TGTGCCAGCTTCGGGGGGAACACCGGGGAGCTGTTTTTT. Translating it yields CASFGGNTGELFF.

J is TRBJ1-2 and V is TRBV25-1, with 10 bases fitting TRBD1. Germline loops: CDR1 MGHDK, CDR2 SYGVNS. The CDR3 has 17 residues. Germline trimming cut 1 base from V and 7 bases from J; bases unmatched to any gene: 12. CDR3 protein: CASSESPLPGQGSGYTF. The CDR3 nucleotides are TGTGCCAGCAGTGAATCCCCCCTACCGGGACAGGGGTCTGGCTACACCTTC.

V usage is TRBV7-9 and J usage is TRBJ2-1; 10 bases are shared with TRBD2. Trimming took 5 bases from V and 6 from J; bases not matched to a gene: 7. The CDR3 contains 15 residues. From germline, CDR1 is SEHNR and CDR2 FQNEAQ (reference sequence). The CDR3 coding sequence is TGTGCCAGCAGCCCCGTAGGACTAGCGGCCAATGAGCAGTTCTTC. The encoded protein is CASSPVGLAANEQFF. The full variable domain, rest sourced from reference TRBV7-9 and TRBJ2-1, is DTGVSQNPRHKITKRGQNVTFRCDPISEHNRLYWYRQTLGQGPEFLTYFQNEAQLEKSRLLSDRFSAERPKGSFSTLEIQRTEQGDSAMYLCASSPVGLAANEQFFGPGTRLTVL.

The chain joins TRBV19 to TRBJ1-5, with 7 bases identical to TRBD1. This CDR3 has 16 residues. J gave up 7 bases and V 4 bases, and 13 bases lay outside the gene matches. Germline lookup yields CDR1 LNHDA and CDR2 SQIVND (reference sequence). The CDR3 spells CASSTKGQFGTQPQHF. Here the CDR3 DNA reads TGTGCCAGTAGTACCAAGGGACAGTTTGGAACCCAGCCCCAGCATTTT.